This T cell receptor (beta chain) was sequenced for a study of T cell repertoires in cytomegalovirus infection. Across the whole study: CMV epitopes that were recently identified and HLA-C-restricted were used alongside well-studied HLA-B-restricted ones. Evidence of both CMV infection and a matching HLA type came from public TCR beta signatures.

A word on this clonotype: No antigen is known for it. A much larger clone is a single base away; this may be a read error.

From the reads, TCRdb called clonotypes with MiXCR, one entry per CDR3 protein. Of around 750,000 distinct CDR3 sequences in the sample, around a third are singletons; the top ten hold around 12%. Study-level findings and limits: Pooled public TCR beta family frequency picked out CMV carriers with the relevant HLA.

CDR3 length equals 14 residues. Germline lookup yields CDR1 MNHGY and CDR2 SAAAGT. The V gene is TRBV6-8, the J gene TRBJ2-2; 8 bases map to TRBD2. This TCR derives from a human donor in good health (CMV status not recorded). Some clones in this sample may be carry-over from other donors' samples. The sequencing used cultured CD8+ T cells from PBMCs, collected from culture after CMV antigen stimulation. CDR3 in DNA: TGTGTCAGCGTCTCGGGGGGGGTTACCGGGGAGCTGTTTTTT. Amino acid sequence: CVSVSGGVTGELFF.